Following are 9 T cell receptor beta chains from one sample sequenced in a study of identical twins (TCRdb year 2016). The library was produced with 5' RACE. The run used an Illumina HiSeq 2000. TCRdb applied fastp at Q25 and MiXCR to the public reads, then kept only in-frame beta chains. Each CDR3 protein appears once, grouped with its most common genes and DNA. Within this sample are 1.5 million to 2 million distinct CDR3 sequences, with about 30% of them counted one time only. The ten largest clones represent around 0.25% of the sample. What was sequenced was cord blood. The receptor set was obtained from a newborn girl in good health.

This clonotype was counted between two and nine times. The rearrangement joins TRBV6-6 to TRBJ1-2, with D perhaps TRBD1 (6 bases). With 0 bases removed from V and 4 bases from J, the gap between germline ends came to 9 bases. Germline CDR1 MNHNY, CDR2 SVGAGI (reference sequence). The CDR3 is 14 amino acids. Here the CDR3 reads CASSYSRGAYGYTF. The CDR3 nucleotides read TGTGCCAGCAGTTACTCGAGGGGGGCCTATGGCTACACCTTC.

With regard to this clonotype: A much larger clone lies a single base off, so this may be a read error. This sequence joins TRBV20-1 and TRBJ2-5; TRBD2 agrees at 9 bases. Trimming at V came to 5 bases and at J to 11 bases, leaving 12 bases not matched to a gene. Per germline, CDR1 DFQATT and CDR2 SNEGSKA (reference sequence). CDR3 size: 13 residues. The CDR3 loop is CSAGTSSDYGQYF. The CDR3 nucleotides read TGCAGTGCTGGGACTAGCTCCGACTACGGGCAGTACTTC.

The CDR3 DNA reads as TGTGCCAGCAGTTTTCACCAGACAGGGGATGAAAAACTGTTTTTT. Protein sequence: CASSFHQTGDEKLFF. The chain recombines TRBV27 with TRBJ1-4; 8 nucleotides agree with TRBD1. The CDR3 sequence is 15 residues long. Germline CDR1 reads MNHEY; CDR2 reads SMNVEV (reference sequence). V lost 3 bases to trimming and J lost 6 bases; unmatched junction nucleotides: 6.

The gene calls are TRBV5-1 and TRBJ2-5; 7 bases are shared with TRBD2. V dropped 6 bases and J dropped 5; count of bases not matched to a gene: 4. CDR3 length equals 12 residues. CDR1 is SGHRS, CDR2 YFSETQ, per germline. CDR3 region: CASTTSFETQYF. The CDR3 bases are TGCGCCAGCACGACTAGCTTTGAGACCCAGTACTTC.

This clonotype was seen a few times. CDR3 region: CSAIPDSIYEQYF. In DNA form, the CDR3 reads TGCAGTGCCATCCCCGACAGTATCTACGAGCAGTACTTC. This chain uses TRBV20-1 with TRBJ2-7, with TRBD1 as a possible D gene (5 bases). CDR3 size: 13 residues. In germline, CDR1 is DFQATT, CDR2 SNEGSKA (reference sequence). With 6 bases removed from V and 3 bases from J, the gap between germline ends came to 15 bases.

This rearrangement joins TRBV9 to TRBJ2-3; D uncertain. The germline V gene encodes CDR1 SGDLS and CDR2 YYNGEE. Trimming shortened V by 1 base and J by 2 bases, and 8 bases separated the two germline ends. The CDR3 loop spans 14 amino acids. The CDR3 region is CASSVRFPTDTQYF. CDR3 coding DNA: TGTGCCAGCAGCGTACGGTTCCCCACAGATACGCAGTATTTT.

The chain recombines TRBV21-1 with TRBJ2-3. TRBV21-1 is a known pseudogene. The CDR3 contains 10 residues. CDR3 bases: TGTGCCCAGCGCTACGATACGCAGTATTTT. This encodes CAQRYDTQYF.

The V call is TRBV5-1, the J call TRBJ2-1; 7 bases align to TRBD2. The J call may be mistaken, given a closer DNA end match to TRBJ2-7. Germline V lookup: CDR1 SGHRS, CDR2 YFSETQ. The CDR3 is 17 amino acids. CDR3 nucleotide sequence: TGCGCCAGCAGCTTGGTCGGCGGGAGACGATCCTACAATGAGCAGTACTTC. Its protein product is CASSLVGGRRSYNEQYF.

This chain connects TRBV7-2 to TRBJ2-1; 8 bases are a match to TRBD2. Germline V gene data show CDR1 as SGHTA and CDR2 as FQGNSA. CDR3 length equals 15 residues. The V segment lost 2 bases and the J segment 6 bases; nucleotides outside the gene matches: 6. The CDR3 reads CASSLSIAGFNEQFF. The CDR3 DNA reads TGTGCCAGCAGCTTATCTATAGCGGGGTTCAATGAGCAGTTCTTC.